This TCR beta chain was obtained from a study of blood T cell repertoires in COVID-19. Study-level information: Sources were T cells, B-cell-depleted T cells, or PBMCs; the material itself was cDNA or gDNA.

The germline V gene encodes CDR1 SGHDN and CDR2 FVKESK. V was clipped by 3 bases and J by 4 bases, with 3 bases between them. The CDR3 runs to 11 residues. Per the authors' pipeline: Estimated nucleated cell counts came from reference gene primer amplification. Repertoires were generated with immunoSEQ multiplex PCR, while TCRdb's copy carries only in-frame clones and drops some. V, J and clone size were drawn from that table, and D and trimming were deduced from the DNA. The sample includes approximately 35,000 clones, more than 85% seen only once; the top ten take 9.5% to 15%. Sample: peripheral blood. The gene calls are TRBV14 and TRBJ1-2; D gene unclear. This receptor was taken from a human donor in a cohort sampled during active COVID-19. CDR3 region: CASSHGYGYTF. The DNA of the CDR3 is TGTGCCAGCAGCCACGGCTATGGCTACACCTTC.